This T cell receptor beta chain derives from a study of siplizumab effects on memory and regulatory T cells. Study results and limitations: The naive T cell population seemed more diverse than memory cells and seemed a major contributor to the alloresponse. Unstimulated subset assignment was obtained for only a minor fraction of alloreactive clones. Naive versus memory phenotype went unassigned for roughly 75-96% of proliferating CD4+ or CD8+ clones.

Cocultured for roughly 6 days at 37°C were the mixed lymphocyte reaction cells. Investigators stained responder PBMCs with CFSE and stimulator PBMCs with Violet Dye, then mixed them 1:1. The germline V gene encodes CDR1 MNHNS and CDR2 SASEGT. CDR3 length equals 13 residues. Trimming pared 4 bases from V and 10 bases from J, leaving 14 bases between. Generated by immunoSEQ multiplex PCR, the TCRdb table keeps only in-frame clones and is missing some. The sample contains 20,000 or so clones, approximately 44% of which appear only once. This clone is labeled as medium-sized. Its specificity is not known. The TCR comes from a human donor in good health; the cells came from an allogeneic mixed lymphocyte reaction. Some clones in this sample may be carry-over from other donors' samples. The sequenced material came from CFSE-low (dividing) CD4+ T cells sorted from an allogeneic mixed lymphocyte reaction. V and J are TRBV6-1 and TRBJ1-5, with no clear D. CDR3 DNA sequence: TGTGCCAGCAGTGCGGGAGGTTATTTCCCCCAGCATTTT. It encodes CASSAGGYFPQHF.